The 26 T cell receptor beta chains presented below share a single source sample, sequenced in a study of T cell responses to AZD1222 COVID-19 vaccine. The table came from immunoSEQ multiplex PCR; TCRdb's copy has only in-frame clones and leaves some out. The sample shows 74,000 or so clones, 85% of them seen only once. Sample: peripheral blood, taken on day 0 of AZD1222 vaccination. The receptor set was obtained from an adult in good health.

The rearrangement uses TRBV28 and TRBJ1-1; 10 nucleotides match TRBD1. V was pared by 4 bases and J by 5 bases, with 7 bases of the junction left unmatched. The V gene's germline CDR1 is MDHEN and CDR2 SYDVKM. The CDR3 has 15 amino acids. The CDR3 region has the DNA TGTGCCAGCAGTTCGACAGGGGGCGCAGGGACTGAAGCTTTCTTT. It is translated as CASSSTGGAGTEAFF.

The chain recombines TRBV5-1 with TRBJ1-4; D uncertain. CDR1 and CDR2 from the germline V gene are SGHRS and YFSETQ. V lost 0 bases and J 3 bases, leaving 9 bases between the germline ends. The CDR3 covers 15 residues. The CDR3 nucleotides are TGCGCCAGCAGCTTGGAAGGCTCGGCTAATGAAAAACTGTTTTTT. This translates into CASSLEGSANEKLFF.

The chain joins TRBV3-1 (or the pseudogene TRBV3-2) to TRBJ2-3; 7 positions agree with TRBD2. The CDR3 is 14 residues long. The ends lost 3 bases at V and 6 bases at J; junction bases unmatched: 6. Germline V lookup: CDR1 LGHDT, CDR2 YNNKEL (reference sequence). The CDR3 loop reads CASSHPAGEDTQYF. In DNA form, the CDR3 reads TGTGCCAGCAGCCACCCGGCGGGGGAGGATACGCAGTATTTT.

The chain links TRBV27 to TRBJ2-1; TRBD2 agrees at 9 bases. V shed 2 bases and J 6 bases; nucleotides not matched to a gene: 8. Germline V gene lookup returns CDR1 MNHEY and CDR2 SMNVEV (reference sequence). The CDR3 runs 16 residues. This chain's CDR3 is CASSLGLAGGLNEQFF. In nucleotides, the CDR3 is TGTGCCAGCAGTTTAGGTTTGGCGGGGGGGCTCAATGAGCAGTTCTTC.

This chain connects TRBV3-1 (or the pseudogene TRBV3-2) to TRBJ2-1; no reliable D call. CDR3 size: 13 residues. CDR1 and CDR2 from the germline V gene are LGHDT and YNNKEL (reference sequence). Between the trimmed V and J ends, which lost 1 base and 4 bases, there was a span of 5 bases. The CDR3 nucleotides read TGTGCCAGCAGCCAAGTCCTATACAATGAGCAGTTCTTC. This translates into CASSQVLYNEQFF.

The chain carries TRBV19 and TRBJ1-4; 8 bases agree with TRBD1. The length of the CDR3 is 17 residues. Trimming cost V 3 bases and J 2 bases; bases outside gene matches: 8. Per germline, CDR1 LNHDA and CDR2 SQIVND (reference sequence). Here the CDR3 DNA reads TGTGCCAGTAGTATTTGGCAGGGGGCAACTACTAATGAAAAACTGTTTTTT. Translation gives CASSIWQGATTNEKLFF.

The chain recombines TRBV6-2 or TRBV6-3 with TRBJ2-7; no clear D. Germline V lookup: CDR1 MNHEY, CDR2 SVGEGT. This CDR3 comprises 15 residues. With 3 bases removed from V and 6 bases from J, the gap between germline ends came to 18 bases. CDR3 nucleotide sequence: TGTGCCAGCAGTTATCCAGGACGGATACTTCCCGAGCAGTACTTC. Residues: CASSYPGRILPEQYF.

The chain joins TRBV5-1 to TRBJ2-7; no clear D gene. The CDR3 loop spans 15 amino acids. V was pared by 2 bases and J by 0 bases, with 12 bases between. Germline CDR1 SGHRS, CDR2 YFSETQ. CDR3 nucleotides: TGCGCCAGCAGCTTCCATTGGCAGCGCTCCTACGAGCAGTACTTC. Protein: CASSFHWQRSYEQYF.

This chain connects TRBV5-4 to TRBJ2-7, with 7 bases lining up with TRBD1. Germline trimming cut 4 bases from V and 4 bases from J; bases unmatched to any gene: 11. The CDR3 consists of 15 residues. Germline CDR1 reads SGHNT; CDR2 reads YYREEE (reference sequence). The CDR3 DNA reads TGTGCCAGCAGCCCAACAGGGGCCCTTGGGTACGAGCAGTACTTC. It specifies CASSPTGALGYEQYF.

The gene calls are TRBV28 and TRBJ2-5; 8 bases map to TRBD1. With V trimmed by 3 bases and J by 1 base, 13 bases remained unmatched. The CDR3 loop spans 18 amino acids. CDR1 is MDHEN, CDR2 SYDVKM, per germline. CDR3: CASSFPRGQGAFQETQYF. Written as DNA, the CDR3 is TGTGCCAGCAGTTTTCCCCGCGGTCAGGGGGCATTCCAAGAGACCCAGTACTTC.

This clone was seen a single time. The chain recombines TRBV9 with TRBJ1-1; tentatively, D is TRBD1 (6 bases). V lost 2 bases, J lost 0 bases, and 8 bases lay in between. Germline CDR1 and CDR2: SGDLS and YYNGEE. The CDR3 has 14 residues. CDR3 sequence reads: CASSVGDMNTEAFF. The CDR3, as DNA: TGTGCCAGCAGCGTGGGGGACATGAACACTGAAGCTTTCTTT.

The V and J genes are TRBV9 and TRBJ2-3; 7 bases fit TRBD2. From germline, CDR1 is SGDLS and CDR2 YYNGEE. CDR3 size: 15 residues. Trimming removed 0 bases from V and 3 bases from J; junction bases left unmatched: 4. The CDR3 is CASSVGGLGTDTQYF. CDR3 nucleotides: TGTGCCAGCAGCGTAGGAGGACTAGGAACAGATACGCAGTATTTT.

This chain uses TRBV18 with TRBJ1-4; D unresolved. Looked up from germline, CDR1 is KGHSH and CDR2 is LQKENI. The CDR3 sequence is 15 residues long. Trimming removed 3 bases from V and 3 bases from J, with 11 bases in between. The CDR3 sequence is CASSPLGSANEKLFF. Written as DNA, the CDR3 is TGTGCCAGCTCACCTTTAGGGTCAGCTAATGAAAAACTGTTTTTT. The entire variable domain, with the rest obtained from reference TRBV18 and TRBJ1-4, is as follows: NAGVMQNPRHLVRRRGQEARLRCSPMKGHSHVYWYRQLPEEGLKFMVYLQKENIIDESGMPKERFSAEFPKEGPSILRIQQVVRGDSAAYFCASSPLGSANEKLFFGSGTQLSVL.

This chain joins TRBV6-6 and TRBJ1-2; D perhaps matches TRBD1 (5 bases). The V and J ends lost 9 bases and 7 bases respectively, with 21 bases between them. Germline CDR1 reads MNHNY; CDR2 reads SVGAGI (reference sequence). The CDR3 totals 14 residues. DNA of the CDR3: TGTGCCAGTATCCGGGACGGCGACCGGGGTGGCTACACCTTC. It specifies CASIRDGDRGGYTF.

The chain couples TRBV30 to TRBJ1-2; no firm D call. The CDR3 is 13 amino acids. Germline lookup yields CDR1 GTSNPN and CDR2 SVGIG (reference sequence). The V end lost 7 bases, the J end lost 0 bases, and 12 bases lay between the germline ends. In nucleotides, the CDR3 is TGTGCCTCCCCGACGGTTGCTAACTATGGCTACACCTTC. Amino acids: CASPTVANYGYTF.

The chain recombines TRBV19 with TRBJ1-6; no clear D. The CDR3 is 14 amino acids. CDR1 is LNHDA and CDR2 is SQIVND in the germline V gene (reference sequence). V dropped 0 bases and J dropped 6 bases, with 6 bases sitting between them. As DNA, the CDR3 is TGTGCCAGTAGTATAGAGGATACTAATTCACCCCTCCACTTT. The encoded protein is CASSIEDTNSPLHF.

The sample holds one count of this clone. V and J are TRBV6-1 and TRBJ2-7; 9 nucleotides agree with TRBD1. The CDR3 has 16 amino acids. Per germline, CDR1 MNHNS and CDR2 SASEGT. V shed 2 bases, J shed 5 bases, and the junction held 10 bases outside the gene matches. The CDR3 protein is CASSEYFGTGYNEQYF. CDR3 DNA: TGTGCCAGCAGTGAATATTTCGGGACAGGGTATAACGAGCAGTACTTC.

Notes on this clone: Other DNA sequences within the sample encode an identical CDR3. CDR3 nucleotides: TGTGCCAGCAGCTTAACGGGGGGACAAGAGACCCAGTACTTC. As protein: CASSLTGGQETQYF. This chain joins TRBV7-2 and TRBJ2-5, with 7 bases matching TRBD2. V lost 2 bases to trimming and J lost 2 bases; unmatched junction nucleotides: 2. CDR3 length equals 14 residues. CDR1 is SGHTA and CDR2 is FQGNSA in the germline V gene.

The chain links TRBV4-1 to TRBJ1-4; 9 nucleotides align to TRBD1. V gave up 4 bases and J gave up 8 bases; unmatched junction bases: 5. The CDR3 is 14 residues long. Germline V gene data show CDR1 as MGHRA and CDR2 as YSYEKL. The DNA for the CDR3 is TGCGCCAGCAGCCCCGACAGGGGGGACGAAAAACTGTTTTTT. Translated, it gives CASSPDRGDEKLFF.

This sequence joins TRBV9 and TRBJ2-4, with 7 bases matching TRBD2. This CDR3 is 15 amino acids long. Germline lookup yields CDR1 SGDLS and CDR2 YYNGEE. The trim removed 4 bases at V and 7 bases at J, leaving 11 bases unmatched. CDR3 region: CASSPRSGGSNIQYF. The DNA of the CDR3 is TGTGCCAGCAGCCCCCGCTCGGGGGGATCGAACATTCAGTACTTC.

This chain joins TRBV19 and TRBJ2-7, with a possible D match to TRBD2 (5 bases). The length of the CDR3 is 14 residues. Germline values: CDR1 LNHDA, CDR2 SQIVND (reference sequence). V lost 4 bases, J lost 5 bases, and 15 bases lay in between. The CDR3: CASSKTSYRNEQYF. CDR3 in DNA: TGTGCCAGTAGTAAAACTAGTTACCGCAACGAGCAGTACTTC.

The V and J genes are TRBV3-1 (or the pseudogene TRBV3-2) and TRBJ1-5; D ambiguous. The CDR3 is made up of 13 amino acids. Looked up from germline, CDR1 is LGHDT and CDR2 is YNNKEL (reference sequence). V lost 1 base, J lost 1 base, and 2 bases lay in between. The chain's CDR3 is CASSQGSNQPQHF. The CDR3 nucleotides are TGTGCCAGCAGCCAAGGGAGCAATCAGCCCCAGCATTTT.

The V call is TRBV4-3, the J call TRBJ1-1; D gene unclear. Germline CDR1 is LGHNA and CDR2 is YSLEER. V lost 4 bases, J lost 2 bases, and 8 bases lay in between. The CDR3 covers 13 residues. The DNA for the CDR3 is TGCGCCAGCAGCCGAAGGGCAAACACTGAAGCTTTCTTT. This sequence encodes CASSRRANTEAFF.

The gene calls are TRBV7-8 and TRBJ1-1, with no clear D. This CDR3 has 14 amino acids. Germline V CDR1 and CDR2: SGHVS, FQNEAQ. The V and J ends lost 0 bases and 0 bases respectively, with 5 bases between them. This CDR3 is CASSLAHLNTEAFF. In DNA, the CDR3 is TGTGCCAGCAGCTTAGCCCATCTGAACACTGAAGCTTTCTTT. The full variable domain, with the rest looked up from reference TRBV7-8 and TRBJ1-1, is GAGVSQSPRYKVAKRGQDVALRCDPISGHVSLFWYQQALGQGPEFLTYFQNEAQLDKSGLPSDRFFAERPEGSVSTLKIQRTQQEDSAVYLCASSLAHLNTEAFFGQGTRLTVV.

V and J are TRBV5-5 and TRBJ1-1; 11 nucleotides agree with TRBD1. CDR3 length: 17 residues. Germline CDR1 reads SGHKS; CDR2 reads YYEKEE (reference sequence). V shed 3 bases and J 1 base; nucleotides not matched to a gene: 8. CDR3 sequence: CASSYGTGGFSNTEAFF. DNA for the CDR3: TGTGCCAGCAGCTATGGGACAGGGGGATTCTCGAACACTGAAGCTTTCTTT.

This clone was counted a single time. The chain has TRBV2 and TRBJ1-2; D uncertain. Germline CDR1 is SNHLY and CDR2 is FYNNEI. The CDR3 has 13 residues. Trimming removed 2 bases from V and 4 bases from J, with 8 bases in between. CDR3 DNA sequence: TGTGCCAGCAGTGAACGGCAGGTCTATGGCTACACCTTC. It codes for CASSERQVYGYTF.